The 30 T cell receptor beta chains reported below all come from one sample, sequenced in a study of blood T cell repertoires in COVID-19. The method was immunoSEQ multiplex PCR; TCRdb's version includes in-frame clones alone and lacks a portion of them. The sample carries 200,000 to 300,000 clones, approximately 84% recorded once. The sample taken for sequencing was peripheral blood. The receptors stem from a man aged 50-59 years with acute or convalescent COVID-19.

The chain carries TRBV30 and TRBJ2-7, with a possible D match to TRBD1 (6 bases). Germline V lookup: CDR1 GTSNPN, CDR2 SVGIG (reference sequence). This CDR3 contains 14 residues. With 7 bases removed from V and 3 bases from J, the gap between germline ends came to 19 bases. CDR3 bases: TGTGCCTTACGTAGGTCGGGACACTACTACGAGCAGTACTTC. It encodes CALRRSGHYYEQYF.

The J gene is TRBJ1-2, the V gene TRBV5-6; 9 bases are a match to TRBD1. Germline CDR1 SGHDT, CDR2 YYEEEE. V shed 4 bases, J shed 5 bases, and the junction held 9 bases outside the gene matches. This CDR3 comprises 15 residues. CDR3 sequence (DNA): TGTGCCAGCAGCGCCCCGGGACAGGGAGTGTATGGCTACACCTTC. Protein sequence: CASSAPGQGVYGYTF.

This sequence joins TRBV5-4 and TRBJ2-3; 7 bases fit TRBD2. V was pared by 9 bases and J by 2 bases, with 15 bases of the junction left unmatched. This CDR3 has 16 amino acids. Germline CDR1 and CDR2: SGHNT and YYREEE (reference sequence). As DNA, the CDR3 is TGTGCCACTAGACTAGCCCTCACCGGATTCACAGATACGCAGTATTTT. It encodes CATRLALTGFTDTQYF.

The V call is TRBV10-3, the J call TRBJ1-1; 7 nucleotides agree with TRBD1. CDR3 length: 18 amino acids. V lost 3 bases and J lost 1; bases outside the gene matches: 14. Germline CDR1 ENHRY, CDR2 SYGVKD. CDR3 protein: CAISDLRGDSGSNTEAFF. The CDR3 DNA is TGTGCCATCAGTGACCTCCGTGGGGACAGTGGGTCGAACACTGAAGCTTTCTTT.

J is TRBJ1-1 and V is TRBV3-1 (or the pseudogene TRBV3-2); maybe TRBD1 (6 bases). The germline V gene encodes CDR1 LGHDT and CDR2 YNNKEL (reference sequence). CDR3 length: 12 amino acids. Trimming took off 6 bases at V and 7 bases at J, with 12 bases between the two ends. The CDR3 nucleotides read TGTGCCAGCAGTTTACAGGGTGGTGAAGCTTTCTTT. This encodes CASSLQGGEAFF.

This chain joins TRBV4-2 and TRBJ1-3; D uncertain. The germline gives CDR1 LGHNA, CDR2 YNFKEQ. The CDR3 spans 17 residues. V lost 4 bases, J lost 4 bases, and 20 bases lay in between. CDR3 DNA sequence: TGTGCCAGCAGCCCCCGTCGGGAACTGTCAATGGGAAACACCATATATTTT. Protein sequence: CASSPRRELSMGNTIYF.

This chain uses TRBV7-8 with TRBJ2-1; TRBD2 matches 7 bases. After removal of 1 base from V and 15 bases from J, the junction contained 6 bases not matched to a gene. Germline lookup yields CDR1 SGHVS and CDR2 FQNEAQ. The CDR3 sequence is 12 residues long. The chain's CDR3 is CASSLDWREMFF. As DNA, the CDR3 is TGTGCCAGCAGCTTAGATTGGCGGGAGATGTTCTTC.

This clone occurred once. The genes are TRBV7-9 and TRBJ2-2, with 7 bases lining up with TRBD1. Germline V gene data show CDR1 as SEHNR and CDR2 as FQNEAQ (reference sequence). Trimming at V came to 5 bases and at J to 6 bases, leaving 6 bases not matched to a gene. This CDR3 region has 14 residues. The CDR3 spells CASSRGQMAGELFF. The DNA for the CDR3 is TGTGCCAGCAGCCGGGGACAGATGGCCGGGGAGCTGTTTTTT.

The chain combines TRBV3-1 (or the pseudogene TRBV3-2) with TRBJ2-3, with TRBD2 matching 11 bases. CDR1 and CDR2 from the germline V gene are LGHDT and YNNKEL (reference sequence). J was trimmed by 3 bases and V by 2 bases; bases with no gene match: 13. The CDR3 is 19 amino acids. The CDR3: CASSQSGPSSGRLTDTQYF. CDR3 DNA sequence: TGTGCCAGCAGCCAAAGCGGCCCTTCTAGCGGGAGGCTGACAGATACGCAGTATTTT.

The V gene is TRBV6-1, the J gene TRBJ1-6; 8 bases are shared with TRBD1. Unmatched junction bases numbered 6, after V lost 2 bases and J lost 0 bases. Looked up from germline, CDR1 is MNHNS and CDR2 is SASEGT. This CDR3 contains 18 residues. CDR3 amino acids: CASSERDRRSSYNSPLHF. The CDR3 DNA follows: TGTGCCAGCAGTGAACGGGACAGGCGAAGCTCCTATAATTCACCCCTCCACTTT.

The rearrangement joins TRBV19 to TRBJ1-5; a weak D match, TRBD1 (6 bases). This CDR3 contains 15 residues. V lost 3 bases and J lost 4, with 13 bases in between. Germline values: CDR1 LNHDA, CDR2 SQIVND (reference sequence). The CDR3 sequence is CASSMLTGHNQPQHF. The CDR3 bases are TGTGCCAGTAGTATGCTGACAGGACATAATCAGCCCCAGCATTTT. Filled out from reference TRBV19 and TRBJ1-5, the complete variable domain reads DGGITQSPKYLFRKEGQNVTLSCEQNLNHDAMYWYRQDPGQGLRLIYYSQIVNDFQKGDIAEGYSVSREKKESFPLTVTSAQKNPTAFYLCASSMLTGHNQPQHFGDGTRLSIL.

This clone has just a few counts. The chain has TRBV5-1 and TRBJ2-3, with TRBD2 matching over 12 bases. This CDR3 comprises 16 residues. Trimming took 4 bases from V and 2 from J; bases not matched to a gene: 5. The germline CDR1 and CDR2 sequences are SGHRS and YFSETQ. CDR3 DNA sequence: TGCGCCAGCAGCGGGTGGACTAGCGGGGACACAGATACGCAGTATTTT. It encodes CASSGWTSGDTDTQYF.

This clone was detected many times. The chain is built from TRBV7-3 and TRBJ2-3; no clear D. V lost 8 bases and J 5 bases, leaving 11 bases between the germline ends. Germline CDR1 is SGHTA and CDR2 is FQGTGA. The CDR3 totals 12 residues. The CDR3 nucleotides are TGTGCCAGCCCCCTCTCGGGAGATACGCAGTATTTT. Its translation: CASPLSGDTQYF.

The table lists this clone with a count of one. As DNA, the CDR3 is TGTGCCAGCAGCCGACAGGCGGATCAGCCCCAGCATTTT. Encoded protein: CASSRQADQPQHF. The chain has TRBV3-1 (or the pseudogene TRBV3-2) and TRBJ1-5; possible D gene TRBD1, 6 bases. The ends were cut back, 4 bases at V and 5 bases at J, with 9 bases in the middle. The CDR3 totals 13 residues. From germline, CDR1 is LGHDT and CDR2 YNNKEL (reference sequence).

This clone has just one count. The chain has TRBV5-1 and TRBJ2-3; D perhaps matches TRBD1 (6 bases). Trimming stripped 2 bases from V and 4 bases from J, with 11 bases between. The germline V gene has CDR1 SGHRS and CDR2 YFSETQ. The CDR3 sequence is 14 residues long. The CDR3 loop reads CASSFTGSSDTQYF. For the CDR3, the DNA is TGCGCCAGCAGCTTCACAGGGAGTTCAGATACGCAGTATTTT.

The chain uses TRBV27 and TRBJ2-7; the match to TRBD2 covers 7 bases. The CDR3 runs to 15 residues. V gave up 6 bases and J gave up 2 bases; unmatched junction bases: 10. Germline V CDR1 and CDR2: MNHEY, SMNVEV (reference sequence). CDR3 in DNA: TGTGCCAGCAGCCACCCAGGACTAGGGGCCTACGAGCAGTACTTC. This sequence encodes CASSHPGLGAYEQYF.

The chain employs TRBV11-2 and TRBJ1-3; D is uncertain. Looked up from germline, CDR1 is SGHAT and CDR2 is FQNNGV. V was clipped by 4 bases and J by 0 bases, with 13 bases between them. CDR3 length: 16 residues. Here the CDR3 reads CASSSEDGSSGNTIYF. CDR3 DNA: TGTGCCAGCAGCTCAGAGGACGGGAGCTCTGGAAACACCATATATTTT.

This clone was picked up a small number of times. The chain joins TRBV18 to TRBJ2-7, with 9 bases identical to TRBD1. Germline CDR1 is KGHSH and CDR2 is LQKENI. V gave up 5 bases and J gave up 3 bases; unmatched junction bases: 8. The CDR3 is 15 residues long. The CDR3 nucleotides are TGTGCCAGCTCAACCCCGGACAGGGGATACTACGAGCAGTACTTC. Translated: CASSTPDRGYYEQYF.

The chain employs TRBV10-2 and TRBJ1-5; 10 positions agree with TRBD1. From germline, CDR1 is WSHSY and CDR2 SAAADI. This CDR3 comprises 16 residues. The V segment lost 4 bases and the J segment 2 bases; nucleotides outside the gene matches: 5. As DNA, the CDR3 is TGCGCCAGCAGTGCCGTCGGGACAGGGGGCAATCAGCCCCAGCATTTT. This translates into CASSAVGTGGNQPQHF.

This clone was counted only a few times. The genes are TRBV19 and TRBJ1-5; TRBD1 matches 8 bases. The germline V gene has CDR1 LNHDA and CDR2 SQIVND (reference sequence). The CDR3 contains 15 residues. Unmatched junction bases numbered 9, after V lost 6 bases and J lost 5 bases. CDR3: CASSWLDREDQPQHF. The CDR3 coding sequence is TGTGCCAGTAGCTGGTTGGACAGGGAGGATCAGCCCCAGCATTTT.

V and J are TRBV24-1 and TRBJ2-4, with D perhaps matching TRBD2 (5 bases). The CDR3 consists of 13 residues. Germline V CDR1 and CDR2: KGHDR, SFDVKD. V was clipped by 5 bases and J by 2 bases, with 6 bases between them. CDR3 in DNA: TGTGCCACCAGTGGCGGGTCCAAAAACATTCAGTACTTC. Translation gives CATSGGSKNIQYF.

The rearrangement uses TRBV27 and TRBJ1-5, with 8 nucleotides matching TRBD1. The CDR3 has 14 amino acids. After removal of 6 bases from V and 2 bases from J, the junction contained 3 bases not matched to a gene. CDR1 and CDR2 (germline): MNHEY, SMNVEV (reference sequence). CDR3 DNA: TGTGCCAGCAGGACAGGGGTTGGCAATCAGCCCCAGCATTTT. This codes for CASRTGVGNQPQHF.

The chain employs TRBV6-5 and TRBJ2-2; TRBD1 matches at 9 bases. This CDR3 has 14 amino acids. V trimming: 11 bases; J trimming: 4 bases; junction bases outside the gene matches: 8. Germline CDR1 reads MNHEY; CDR2 reads SVGAGI. CDR3 coding DNA: TGTGCCGGGCGGGACAGGGCGGGCACCGGGGAGCTGTTTTTT. Its translation: CAGRDRAGTGELFF.

The V and J genes are TRBV28 and TRBJ1-6; D remains unclear. This CDR3 is 15 amino acids long. The V gene's germline CDR1 is MDHEN and CDR2 SYDVKM. Trimming left V 4 bases short and J 5 bases short, with 12 bases between. The CDR3 region is CASSWRAANNSPLHF. DNA for the CDR3: TGTGCCAGCAGTTGGCGGGCCGCCAATAATTCACCCCTCCACTTT.

The chain links TRBV13 to TRBJ2-7; weak D call: TRBD2 (6 bases). The V and J ends lost 0 bases and 5 bases respectively, with 20 bases between them. This CDR3 is 17 amino acids long. Germline loops: CDR1 PRHDT, CDR2 FYEKMQ (reference sequence). The CDR3: CASSLGLWAGNSDEQYF. As DNA, the CDR3 is TGTGCCAGCAGCTTAGGCCTGTGGGCGGGGAACAGCGACGAGCAGTACTTC.

This clone has a handful of counts. V is TRBV18 and J is TRBJ2-1; possible D gene TRBD1, 6 bases. Germline V gives CDR1 KGHSH, CDR2 LQKENI. The CDR3 has 15 residues. The V end was cut by 5 bases, the J end by 4 bases, with 15 bases between. CDR3 residues: CASSRSPGEYNEQFF. CDR3 DNA: TGTGCCAGCTCAAGATCGCCAGGGGAGTACAATGAGCAGTTCTTC.

The rearrangement joins TRBV2 to TRBJ1-4; D may be TRBD1 (5 bases). The CDR3 runs 13 residues. Germline CDR1 and CDR2: SNHLY and FYNNEI. Trimming left V 6 bases short and J 7 bases short, with 12 bases between. CDR3 region: CASRLTVPEKLFF. Here the CDR3 DNA reads TGTGCCAGCAGGTTGACAGTCCCTGAAAAACTGTTTTTT.

The chain combines TRBV19 with TRBJ1-5; TRBD1 agrees at 7 bases. The CDR3 covers 17 residues. Unmatched junction bases numbered 16, after V lost 6 bases and J lost 5 bases. The germline V gene encodes CDR1 LNHDA and CDR2 SQIVND (reference sequence). The CDR3 nucleotides are TGTGCCAGTAGCCTCTACTCTCGGACAGGCCTTGATCAGCCCCAGCATTTT. This encodes CASSLYSRTGLDQPQHF.

The CDR3 sequence: CASSLRTSGSYNEQFF. The CDR3 DNA reads as TGTGCCAGCAGCTTAAGGACTAGCGGATCCTACAATGAGCAGTTCTTC. The J gene is TRBJ2-1, the V gene TRBV5-6; 10 bases match TRBD2. The CDR3 is 16 residues long. The germline gives CDR1 SGHDT, CDR2 YYEEEE. Trimming at V came to 2 bases and at J to 1 base, leaving 3 bases not matched to a gene.

This sequence joins TRBV6-1 and TRBJ2-2; D is possibly TRBD1 (6 bases). The CDR3 covers 15 residues. Deletions cut 2 bases from V and 0 bases from J, with 7 bases between. The germline V gene encodes CDR1 MNHNS and CDR2 SASEGT. CDR3 region: CASSEWTANTGELFF. In DNA, the CDR3 is TGTGCCAGCAGTGAATGGACAGCGAACACCGGGGAGCTGTTTTTT.